The 3 T cell receptor beta chains below were found in one sample sequenced in a study of cytomegalovirus exposure and HLA in healthy donors. 13 Jbeta primers and 60 Vbeta primers were used for the PCR. Repertoires were generated with immunoSEQ multiplex PCR, while TCRdb's copy carries only in-frame clones and drops some. Here the sample spans about 130,000 clones, around three quarters being singletons. The sample comprised PBMCs. Receptors were obtained from a male donor in good health and CMV-seropositive.

Here the CDR3 DNA reads TGTGCCAGCAGTGAGACAGTAAGCAATCAGCCCCAGCATTTT. Protein sequence: CASSETVSNQPQHF. The gene calls are TRBV28 and TRBJ1-5; D possibly corresponds to TRBD1 (5 bases). Deletions cut 5 bases from V and 1 base from J, with 9 bases between. The length of the CDR3 is 14 residues. CDR1 is MDHEN and CDR2 is SYDVKM in the germline V gene.

This clone was seen a handful of times. This chain joins TRBV7-6 and TRBJ2-5, with D unresolved. Deletions cut 3 bases from V and 4 bases from J, with 18 bases between. The CDR3 has 16 residues. CDR1 is SGHVS and CDR2 is FNYEAQ in the germline V gene. CDR3 bases: TGTGCCAGCAGCTTTGGTAGCCTATCCTTGGGAGAGACCCAGTACTTC. Encoded protein: CASSFGSLSLGETQYF.

The V and J genes are TRBV5-1 and TRBJ2-3, with TRBD2 matching over 16 bases. The CDR3 covers 17 residues. V lost 7 bases, J lost 0 bases, and 5 bases stayed unmatched. CDR1 and CDR2 (germline): SGHRS, YFSETQ. CDR3 sequence: CASAGTSGGVSTDTQYF. CDR3 coding DNA: TGCGCCAGCGCCGGGACTAGCGGGGGGGTAAGCACAGATACGCAGTATTTT.